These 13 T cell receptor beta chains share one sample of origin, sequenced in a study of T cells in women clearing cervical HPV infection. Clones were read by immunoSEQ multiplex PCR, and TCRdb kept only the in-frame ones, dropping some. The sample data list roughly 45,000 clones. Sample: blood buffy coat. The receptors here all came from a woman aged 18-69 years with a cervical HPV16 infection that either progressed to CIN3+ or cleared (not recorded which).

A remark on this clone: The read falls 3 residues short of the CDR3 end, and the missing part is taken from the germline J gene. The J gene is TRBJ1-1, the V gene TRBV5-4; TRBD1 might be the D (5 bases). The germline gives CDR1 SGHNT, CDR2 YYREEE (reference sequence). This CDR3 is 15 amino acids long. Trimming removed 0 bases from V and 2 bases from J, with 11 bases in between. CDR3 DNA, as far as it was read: TGTGCCAGCAGCTTGGGGGCGGGGGTAAACACTGAA. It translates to CASSLGAGVNTE. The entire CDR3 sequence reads CASSLGAGVNTEAFF.

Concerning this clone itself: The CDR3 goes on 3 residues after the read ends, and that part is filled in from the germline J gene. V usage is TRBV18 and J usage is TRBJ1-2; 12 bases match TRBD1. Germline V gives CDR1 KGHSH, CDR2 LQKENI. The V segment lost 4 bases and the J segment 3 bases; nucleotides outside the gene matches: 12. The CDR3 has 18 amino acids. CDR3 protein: CASSQTGGGQGADYGYTF. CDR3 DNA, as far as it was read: TGTGCCAGCTCACAGACCGGCGGGGGACAGGGGGCTGACTATGGC. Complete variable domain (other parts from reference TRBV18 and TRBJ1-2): NAGVMQNPRHLVRRRGQEARLRCSPMKGHSHVYWYRQLPEEGLKFMVYLQKENIIDESGMPKERFSAEFPKEGPSILRIQQVVRGDSAAYFCASSQTGGGQGADYGYTFGSGTRLTVV.

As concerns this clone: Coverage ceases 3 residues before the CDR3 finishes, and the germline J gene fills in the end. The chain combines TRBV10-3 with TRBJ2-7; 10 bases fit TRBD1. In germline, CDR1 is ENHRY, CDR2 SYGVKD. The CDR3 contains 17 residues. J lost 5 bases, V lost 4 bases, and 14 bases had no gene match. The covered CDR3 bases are TGTGCCATCAGTGGGACAGGGGGAAATTCGTATGTCCACGAG. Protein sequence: CAISGTGGNSYVHE. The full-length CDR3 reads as CAISGTGGNSYVHEQYF.

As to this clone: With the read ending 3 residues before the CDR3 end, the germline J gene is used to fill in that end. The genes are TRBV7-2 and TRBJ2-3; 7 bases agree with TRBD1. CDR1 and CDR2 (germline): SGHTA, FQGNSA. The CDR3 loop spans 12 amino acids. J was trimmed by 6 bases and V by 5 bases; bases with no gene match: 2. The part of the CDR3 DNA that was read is TGTGCCAGCAGCCCACAGGGGGATACG. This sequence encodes CASSPQGDT. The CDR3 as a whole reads CASSPQGDTQYF.

CDR3: CASSEDAGQDYTF. The sequenced CDR3 bases are TGTGCCAGCAGTGAAGACGCAGGACAAGAC. This chain links TRBV2 with TRBJ1-2; possible D gene TRBD1, 5 bases. The read finishes 3 residues shy of the CDR3 end, and the germline J gene is used to complete it. The CDR3 contains 13 residues. Germline CDR1 reads SNHLY; CDR2 reads FYNNEI. The full variable domain, in which reference TRBV2 and TRBJ1-2 provide the parts outside the CDR3, is EPEVTQTPSHQVTQMGQEVILRCVPISNHLYFYWYRQILGQKVEFLVSFYNNEISEKSEIFDDQFSVERPDGSNFTLKIRSTKLEDSAMYFCASSEDAGQDYTFGSGTRLTVV.

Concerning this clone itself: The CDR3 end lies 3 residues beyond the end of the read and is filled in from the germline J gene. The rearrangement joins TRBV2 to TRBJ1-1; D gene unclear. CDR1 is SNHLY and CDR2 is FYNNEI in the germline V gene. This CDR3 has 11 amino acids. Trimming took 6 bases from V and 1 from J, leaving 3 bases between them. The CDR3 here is CASRQNTEAFF. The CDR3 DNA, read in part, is TGTGCCAGCAGACAGAACACTGAA.

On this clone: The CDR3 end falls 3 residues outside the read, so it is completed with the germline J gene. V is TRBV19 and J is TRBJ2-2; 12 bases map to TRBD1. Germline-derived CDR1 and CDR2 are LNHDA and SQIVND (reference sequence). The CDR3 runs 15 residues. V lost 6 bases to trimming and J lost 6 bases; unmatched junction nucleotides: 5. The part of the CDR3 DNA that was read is TGTGCCAGTAGATGGGACAGGGGGCTAGCCGGGGAG. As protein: CASRWDRGLAGE. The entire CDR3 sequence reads CASRWDRGLAGELFF.

The CDR3 bases that were read are TGTGCCAGCAAGATCTATCTTGGTACCTACGAG. It translates to CASKIYLGTYE. The whole CDR3 protein is CASKIYLGTYEQYF. The chain is built from TRBV2 and TRBJ2-7; D remains unclear. The read halts 3 residues ahead of the CDR3 end, with the missing end drawn from the germline J gene. The germline V and J ends were trimmed by 7 bases and 2 bases, with 15 bases remaining between them. The CDR3 totals 14 residues. The germline CDR1 and CDR2 sequences are SNHLY and FYNNEI.

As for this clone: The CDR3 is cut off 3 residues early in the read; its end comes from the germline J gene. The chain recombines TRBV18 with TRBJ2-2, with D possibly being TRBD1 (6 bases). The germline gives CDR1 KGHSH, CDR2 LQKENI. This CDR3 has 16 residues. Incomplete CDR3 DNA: TGTGCCAGCTCACCCCCCAACAGGGATCAGAATGAAAAG. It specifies CASSPPNRDQNEK. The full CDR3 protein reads CASSPPNRDQNEKLFF.

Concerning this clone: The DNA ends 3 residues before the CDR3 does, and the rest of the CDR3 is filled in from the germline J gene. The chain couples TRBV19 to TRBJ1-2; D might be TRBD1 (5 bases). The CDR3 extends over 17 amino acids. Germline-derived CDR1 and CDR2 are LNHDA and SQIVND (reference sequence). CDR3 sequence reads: CASSIDPPGLLSDDYTF. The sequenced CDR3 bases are TGTGCCAGTAGTATAGACCCTCCGGGACTATTGTCCGACGAC.

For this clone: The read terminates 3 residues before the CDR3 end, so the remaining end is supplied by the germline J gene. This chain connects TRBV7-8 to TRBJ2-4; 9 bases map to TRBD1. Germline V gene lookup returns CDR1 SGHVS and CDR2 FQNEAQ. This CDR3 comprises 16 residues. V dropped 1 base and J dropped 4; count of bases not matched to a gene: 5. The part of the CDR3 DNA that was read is TGTGCCAGCAGCTTAGTGGGACAGGGACGGAAAAACATT. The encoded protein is CASSLVGQGRKNI. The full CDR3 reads CASSLVGQGRKNIQYF.

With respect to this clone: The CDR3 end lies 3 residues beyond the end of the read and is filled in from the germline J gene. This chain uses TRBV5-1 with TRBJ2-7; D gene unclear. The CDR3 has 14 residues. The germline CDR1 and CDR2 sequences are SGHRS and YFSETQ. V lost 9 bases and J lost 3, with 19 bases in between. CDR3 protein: CATKVDGLVYEQYF. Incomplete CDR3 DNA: TGCGCCACCAAAGTCGACGGTCTAGTCTACGAG.

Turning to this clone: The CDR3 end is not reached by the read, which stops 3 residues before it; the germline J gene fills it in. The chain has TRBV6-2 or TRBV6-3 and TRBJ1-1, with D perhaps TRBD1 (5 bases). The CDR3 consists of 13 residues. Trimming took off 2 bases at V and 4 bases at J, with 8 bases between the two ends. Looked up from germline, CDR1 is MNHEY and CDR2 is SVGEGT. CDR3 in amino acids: CASSYRGGTEAFF. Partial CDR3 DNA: TGTGCCAGCAGTTACAGGGGAGGCACTGAA.